The rows below give T cell receptor beta chains drawn from one sample of a study of cytomegalovirus exposure and HLA in healthy donors. Libraries were prepared by immunoSEQ multiplex PCR; TCRdb keeps only in-frame clonotypes and omits some of them. Counted here are more than 250,000 clones, 86% occurring once; the ten biggest clones make up approximately 0.84%. The sample consisted of PBMCs. All receptors come from a woman aged 18 to 35 in good health and CMV-seronegative. Each CDR3 is given without its conserved first and last residue.

length	V	CDR3
11	TRBV7-2	ASSRDMEQPQH
15	TRBV7-3	ASSLTFETSGRSEQF
11	TRBV5-8	ASSTAGVDEQF
11	TRBV6-6	ASSSTLAGEQY
13	TRBV5-1	ASSLDSGQGYEQY
12	TRBV7-2	ASSPGGSVGEQY
14	TRBV19	ASSKGQGFGNQPQH
14	TRBV9	ASSVDLSGTGGTQY
15	TRBV27	ASSLGGTSGSPGIQY
15	TRBV15	ATSRDPGGRSGNTIY
12	TRBV7-2	ASSPSGVRDGYT
12	TRBV7-2	ASSQSGGTYEQY
10	TRBV6-5	ASSFRGGTQY
14	TRBV4-3	ASSQERDRGTDTQY
12	TRBV5-4	ASSWTSGGETQY
11	TRBV6-5	ASRPGLAGTQY
11	TRBV6-5	ASSYSTLEGYT
12	TRBV28	ASSPSGSTDEQY
14	TRBV7-2	ASSLADSPFTDTQY
14	TRBV5-6	ASRRVGESNTGELF
18	TRBV5-1	ASSLVGPGQGAFGTGELF
13	TRBV6-1	ASSEGGLVYNEQF
13	TRBV10-3	AISEFEGDTDTQY
11	TRBV7-2	ASSLVQAEKLF
12	TRBV9	ASSVVTGYYGYT
12	TRBV7-3	ASSLGAGYNEQF
13	TRBV4-3	ASSQGQGANYGYT
12	TRBV7-3	ASSAGGLANEQF
12	TRBV6-5	ASRTWTGSYGYT
12	TRBV5-8	ASSSTGAVDTQY
11	TRBV6-5	ASSSLNTGELF
14	TRBV2	ASSEWDTRAKNIQY
15	TRBV5-4	ASSPPAPGRNTGELF
10	TRBV5-1	ASSLVGDTQY
14	TRBV2	ASRNNPGGTHQPQH
13	TRBV4-1	ASRQLAGVGDTQY
15	TRBV19	ASSIRRPGLLPYEQY
14	TRBV21-1	ASSKGTGALNQPQH
13	TRBV27	ASSNKREYGREQY
12	TRBV19	ASSALQGNQPQH
12	TRBV7-8	ASSLARQGGGYT
12	TRBV7-2	ASSQGGIREKLF
13	TRBV7-3	ASSPPRPSYNEQF
15	TRBV5-1	ASSSSDRGAAKNIQY
13	TRBV4-1	ASSHLAGGIDEQF
14	TRBV4-2	ASSQVLGEVTGELF
10	TRBV7-7	ASSSQDNEQF
12	TRBV5-1	ASSLDSGGNEQF
12	TRBV27	AVRTWGGDYEQY
14	TRBV7-9	ASSLGTAGGWQPQH
13	TRBV27	ASSLRSSSGNTIY
13	TRBV5-1	ASSHWDRVKETQY
12	TRBV11-2	ASSLAGYGNTIY
11	TRBV28	ATGRGGTYEQY
14	TRBV9	ASSVHRQGGVYGYT